The entry below describes one T cell receptor beta chain. Assay: immunoSEQ multiplex PCR; the TCRdb copy retains only in-frame clones and omits some. The sample has 2 million to 2.5 million clones, about 94% seen once; the top ten hold around 1.1%. This entry is derived from a study of shared clonotypes between healthy human individuals. CDR1 is MNHEY, CDR2 SMNVEV, per germline (reference sequence). The CDR3 is 15 amino acids. V was trimmed by 2 bases and J by 1 base, leaving 9 bases between them. Naive-designated CD8 cells lacked CD45RO, were positively enriched for CCR7, and omitted terminally differentiated effector memory CD45RA+ cells.

The TCR originated in a man between 18 and 29 years old in good health. This chain links TRBV27 with TRBJ2-1, with TRBD2 as a possible D gene (6 bases). Sequenced sample: naive CD8+ T cells sorted from blood. The CDR3 nucleotides read TGTGCCAGCAGTTTAGGCGGGGTATCCTACAATGAGCAGTTCTTC. Encoded protein: CASSLGGVSYNEQFF.